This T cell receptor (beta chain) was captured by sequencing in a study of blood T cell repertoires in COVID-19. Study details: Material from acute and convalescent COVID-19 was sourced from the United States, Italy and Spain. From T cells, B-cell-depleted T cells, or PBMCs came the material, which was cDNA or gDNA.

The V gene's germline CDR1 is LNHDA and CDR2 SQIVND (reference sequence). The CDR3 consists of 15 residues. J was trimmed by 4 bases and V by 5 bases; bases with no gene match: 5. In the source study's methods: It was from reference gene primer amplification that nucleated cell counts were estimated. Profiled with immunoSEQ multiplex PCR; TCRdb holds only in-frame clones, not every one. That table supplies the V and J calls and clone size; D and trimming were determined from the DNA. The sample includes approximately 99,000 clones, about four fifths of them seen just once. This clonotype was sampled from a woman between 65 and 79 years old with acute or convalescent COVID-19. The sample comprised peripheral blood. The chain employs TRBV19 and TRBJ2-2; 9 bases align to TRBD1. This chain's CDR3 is CASSLGQGRTGELFF. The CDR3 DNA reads TGTGCCAGTAGTCTGGGACAGGGACGCACCGGGGAGCTGTTTTTT.